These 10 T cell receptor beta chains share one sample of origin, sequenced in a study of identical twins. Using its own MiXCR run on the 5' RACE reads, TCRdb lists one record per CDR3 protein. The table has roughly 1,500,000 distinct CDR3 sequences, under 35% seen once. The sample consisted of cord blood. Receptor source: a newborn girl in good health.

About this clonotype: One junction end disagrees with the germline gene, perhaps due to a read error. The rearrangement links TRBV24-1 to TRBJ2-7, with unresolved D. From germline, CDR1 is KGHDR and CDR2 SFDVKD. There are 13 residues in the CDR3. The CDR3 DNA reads TGTGCCACCGGTGATTTGAAGTCTGACGAGCAGTACTTC. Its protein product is CATGDLKSDEQYF.

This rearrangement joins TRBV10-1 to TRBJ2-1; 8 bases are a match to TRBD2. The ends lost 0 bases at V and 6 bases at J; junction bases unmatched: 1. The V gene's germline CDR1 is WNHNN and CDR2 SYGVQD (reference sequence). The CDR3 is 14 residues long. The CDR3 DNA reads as TGCGCCAGCAGTGAGTCCGGGACTAGCAATGAGCAGTTCTTC. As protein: CASSESGTSNEQFF.

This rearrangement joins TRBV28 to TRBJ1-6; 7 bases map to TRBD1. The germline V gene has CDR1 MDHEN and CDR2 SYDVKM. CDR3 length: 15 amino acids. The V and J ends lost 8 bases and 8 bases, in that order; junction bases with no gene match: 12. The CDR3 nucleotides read TGTGCCAGCGCCGAACAAGGGACAGTGTATTCACCCCTCCACTTT. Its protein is CASAEQGTVYSPLHF.

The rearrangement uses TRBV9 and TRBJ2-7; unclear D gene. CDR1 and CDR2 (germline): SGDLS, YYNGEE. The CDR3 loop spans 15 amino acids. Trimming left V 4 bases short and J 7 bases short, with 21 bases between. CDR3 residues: CASSISVVPYNEQYF. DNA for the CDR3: TGTGCCAGCAGCATCTCGGTGGTCCCATACAATGAGCAGTACTTC.

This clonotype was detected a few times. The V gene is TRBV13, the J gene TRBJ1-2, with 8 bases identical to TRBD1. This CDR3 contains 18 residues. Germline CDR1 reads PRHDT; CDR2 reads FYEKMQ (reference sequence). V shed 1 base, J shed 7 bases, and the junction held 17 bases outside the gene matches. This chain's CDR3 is CASSLDPMEQGARGGYTF. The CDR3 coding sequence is TGTGCCAGCAGCTTAGACCCAATGGAGCAGGGGGCGAGAGGTGGCTACACCTTC.

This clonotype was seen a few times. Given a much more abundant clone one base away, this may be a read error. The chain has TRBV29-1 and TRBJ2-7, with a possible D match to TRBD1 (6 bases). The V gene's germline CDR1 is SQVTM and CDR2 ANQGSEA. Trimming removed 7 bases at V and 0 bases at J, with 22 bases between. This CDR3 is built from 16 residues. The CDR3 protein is CSASSRGSPFSYEQYF. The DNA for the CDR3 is TGCAGCGCTTCCAGCAGGGGCTCTCCCTTCTCCTACGAGCAGTACTTC.

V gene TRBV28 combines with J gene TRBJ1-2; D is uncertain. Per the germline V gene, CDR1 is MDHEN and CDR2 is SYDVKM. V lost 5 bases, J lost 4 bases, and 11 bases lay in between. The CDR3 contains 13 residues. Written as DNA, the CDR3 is TGTGCCAGCAGTCCGGTCAGGAGCTATGGCTACACCTTC. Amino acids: CASSPVRSYGYTF.

The DNA for the CDR3 is TGTGCCAGCAGCTTTAGTGATCGAAAGACCCAGTACTTC. It is translated as CASSFSDRKTQYF. The chain links TRBV5-4 to TRBJ2-7; D is uncertain. Matching the DNA end better, TRBJ2-5 makes the J call doubtful. CDR3 length equals 13 residues. Per the germline V gene, CDR1 is SGHNT and CDR2 is YYREEE (reference sequence).

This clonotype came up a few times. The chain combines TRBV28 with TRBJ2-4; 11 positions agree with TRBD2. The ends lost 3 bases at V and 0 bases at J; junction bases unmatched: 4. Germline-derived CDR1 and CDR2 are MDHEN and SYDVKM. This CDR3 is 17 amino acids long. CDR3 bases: TGTGCCAGCAGTTTGGTAGCGGGAGGGATAGCCAAAAACATTCAGTACTTC. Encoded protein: CASSLVAGGIAKNIQYF.

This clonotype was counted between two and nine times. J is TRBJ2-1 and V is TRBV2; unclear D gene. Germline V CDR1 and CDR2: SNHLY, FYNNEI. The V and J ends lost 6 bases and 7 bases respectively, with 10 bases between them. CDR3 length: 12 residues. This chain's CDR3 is CASRVLVNEQFF. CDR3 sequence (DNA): TGTGCCAGCAGGGTCCTAGTAAATGAGCAGTTCTTC.